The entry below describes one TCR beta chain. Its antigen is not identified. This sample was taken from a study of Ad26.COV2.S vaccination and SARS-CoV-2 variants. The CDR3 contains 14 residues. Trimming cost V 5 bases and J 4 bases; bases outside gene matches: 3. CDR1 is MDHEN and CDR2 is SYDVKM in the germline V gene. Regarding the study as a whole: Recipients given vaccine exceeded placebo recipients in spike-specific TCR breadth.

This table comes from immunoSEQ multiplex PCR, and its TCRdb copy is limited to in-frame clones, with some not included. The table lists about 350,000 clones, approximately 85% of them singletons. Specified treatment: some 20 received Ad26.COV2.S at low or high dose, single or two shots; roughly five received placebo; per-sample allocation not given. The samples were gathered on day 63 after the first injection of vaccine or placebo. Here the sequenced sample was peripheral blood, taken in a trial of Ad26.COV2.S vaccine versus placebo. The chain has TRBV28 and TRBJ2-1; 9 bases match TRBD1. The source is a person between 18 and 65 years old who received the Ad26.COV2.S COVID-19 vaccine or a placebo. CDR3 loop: CASSLQGAYNEQFF. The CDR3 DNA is TGTGCCAGCAGTCTACAGGGGGCGTACAATGAGCAGTTCTTC.